This passage covers 21 T cell receptor beta chains from one sample sequenced in a study of T cell responses to AZD1222 COVID-19 vaccine. Sequencing used immunoSEQ multiplex PCR; TCRdb keeps in-frame clones, though not all of them. The sample shows about 84,000 clones, approximately 83% of them seen only once. Sequences were derived from peripheral blood, sampled 28 days after the second AZD1222 dose. These receptors were obtained from an adult who received the AZD1222 COVID-19 vaccine.

The gene calls are TRBV6-4 and TRBJ2-2; D may be TRBD2 (5 bases). V lost 4 bases, J lost 0 bases, and 9 bases lay in between. Germline V gene sequence: CDR1 MRHNA, CDR2 SNTAGT. This CDR3 region has 15 residues. The CDR3 DNA sequence: TGTGCCAGCAGTGCCGACTACTCGAACACCGGGGAGCTGTTTTTT. As protein: CASSADYSNTGELFF.

The chain carries TRBV20-1 and TRBJ2-3; 10 nucleotides match TRBD2. Germline V CDR1 and CDR2: DFQATT, SNEGSKA (reference sequence). This CDR3 is built from 15 residues. The junction had 11 bases not matched to a gene; V was cut back by 6 bases and J by 5 bases. The CDR3 bases are TGCAGTGCGAGTCACAGCGGGGGGGCCGAAGATACGCAGTATTTT. The encoded protein is CSASHSGGAEDTQYF.

V and J are TRBV6-2 or TRBV6-3 and TRBJ2-1; possibly TRBD2 for D (5 bases). Germline V CDR1 and CDR2: MNHEY, SVGEGT. The CDR3 consists of 16 residues. The ends were cut back, 5 bases at V and 0 bases at J, with 14 bases in the middle. The CDR3 coding sequence is TGTGCCAGCAGTCCGCCGAGAGGGAGCTCCTACAATGAGCAGTTCTTC. Translating it yields CASSPPRGSSYNEQFF.

The chain is built from TRBV28 and TRBJ1-1; D possibly corresponds to TRBD1 (6 bases). The CDR3 contains 14 residues. Trimming cost V 6 bases and J 6 bases, with 17 bases left between them. Looked up from germline, CDR1 is MDHEN and CDR2 is SYDVKM. CDR3 DNA sequence: TGTGCCAGCAGCGGTGGGACGGGGGGCGCTGAAGCTTTCTTT. Translating gives CASSGGTGGAEAFF.

The chain links TRBV10-3 to TRBJ1-6; no definite D call. CDR1 and CDR2 (germline): ENHRY, SYGVKD. V gave up 8 bases and J gave up 1 base, with 6 bases separating them. The CDR3 runs 13 residues. As DNA, the CDR3 is TGTGCCATCCGGGGTTCCTATAATTCACCCCTCCACTTT. Its translation is CAIRGSYNSPLHF.

In DNA, the CDR3 is TGTGCCAGCAGCCCCTCCTATGGCTACACCTTC. Protein: CASSPSYGYTF. The rearrangement joins TRBV28 to TRBJ1-2; D remains ambiguous. The ends were cut back, 6 bases at V and 4 bases at J, with 6 bases in the middle. Germline-derived CDR1 and CDR2 are MDHEN and SYDVKM. The CDR3 contains 11 residues.

CDR3 DNA sequence: TGTGCCAGCAGTCGGGTTTGGTCAACGAACACCGGGGAGCTGTTTTTT. Protein product: CASSRVWSTNTGELFF. This chain joins TRBV27 and TRBJ2-2; D is undetermined. The germline V and J ends were trimmed by 5 bases and 0 bases, with 13 bases remaining between them. Germline V gives CDR1 MNHEY, CDR2 SMNVEV (reference sequence). The CDR3 runs 16 residues.

This chain joins TRBV9 and TRBJ1-1, with 9 nucleotides matching TRBD1. Germline V gene data show CDR1 as SGDLS and CDR2 as YYNGEE. The V gene end was trimmed by 3 bases and the J gene end by 1 base; junction bases not matched to a gene: 7. The CDR3 runs 16 residues. This chain's CDR3 is CASSAMTGGANTEAFF. The CDR3 bases are TGTGCCAGCAGCGCCATGACAGGGGGGGCGAACACTGAAGCTTTCTTT.

The J gene is TRBJ2-2, the V gene TRBV3-1 (or the pseudogene TRBV3-2), with unresolved D. Germline CDR1 is LGHDT and CDR2 is YNNKEL (reference sequence). The CDR3 runs 11 residues. Deletions cut 9 bases from V and 4 bases from J, with 6 bases between. CDR3 nucleotide sequence: TGTGCCAGTTCAATCACCGGGGAGCTGTTTTTT. It specifies CASSITGELFF.

CDR3: CASSQTDIGTSFSGANVLTF. The CDR3 DNA is TGTGCCAGCAGCCAAACGGATATAGGGACCTCATTCTCTGGGGCCAACGTCCTGACTTTC. This chain uses TRBV4-2 with TRBJ2-6; TRBD1 or TRBD2 may be the D gene (5 bases each). Trimming stripped 2 bases from V and 0 bases from J, with 20 bases between. The length of the CDR3 is 20 residues. The V gene's germline CDR1 is LGHNA and CDR2 YNFKEQ.

The V call is TRBV2, the J call TRBJ1-2; D uncertain. Germline V lookup: CDR1 SNHLY, CDR2 FYNNEI. The length of the CDR3 is 13 residues. The V gene lost 11 bases and the J gene lost 8 bases, with 21 bases spanning the gap. The CDR3 sequence: CAPKDRADGGYTF. CDR3 DNA sequence: TGTGCCCCGAAAGACCGGGCCGATGGAGGCTACACCTTC.

In DNA form, the CDR3 reads TGTGCCAGTCAGGACAGAGGGACTAATTCACCCCTCCACTTT. Its translation is CASQDRGTNSPLHF. The chain joins TRBV19 to TRBJ1-6; TRBD1 is a possible D gene (6 bases). The CDR3 is 14 residues long. Germline V CDR1 and CDR2: LNHDA, SQIVND (reference sequence). V shed 8 bases and J shed 6 bases, with 14 bases lying between them. Combining the CDR3 with reference TRBV19 and TRBJ1-6 gives the whole variable domain DGGITQSPKYLFRKEGQNVTLSCEQNLNHDAMYWYRQDPGQGLRLIYYSQIVNDFQKGDIAEGYSVSREKKESFPLTVTSAQKNPTAFYLCASQDRGTNSPLHFGNGTRLTVT.

The chain combines TRBV4-2 with TRBJ1-5; D call uncertain. Germline V lookup: CDR1 LGHNA, CDR2 YNFKEQ. This CDR3 is built from 14 residues. Trimming removed 1 base at V and 0 bases at J, with 4 bases between. The CDR3, as DNA: TGTGCCAGCAGCCAAGGTGATAGCAATCAGCCCCAGCATTTT. This translates into CASSQGDSNQPQHF.

V usage is TRBV29-1 and J usage is TRBJ2-5, with D tentatively TRBD2 (7 bases). CDR1 and CDR2 from the germline V gene are SQVTM and ANQGSEA. This CDR3 has 13 amino acids. The V and J ends lost 3 bases and 4 bases respectively, with 12 bases between them. The CDR3 region has the DNA TGCAGCGTTGAGGTCGGGGGGCGAGAGACCCAGTACTTC. This translates into CSVEVGGRETQYF.

This chain uses TRBV19 with TRBJ1-3; D remains ambiguous. CDR3 length: 16 residues. Trimming took off 1 base at V and 0 bases at J, with 10 bases between the two ends. Per the germline V gene, CDR1 is LNHDA and CDR2 is SQIVND (reference sequence). CDR3 sequence: CASSIGSGISGNTIYF. CDR3 DNA: TGTGCCAGTAGTATAGGTTCGGGGATCTCTGGAAACACCATATATTTT.

This clone was counted between two and nine times. The chain is built from TRBV15 and TRBJ1-5; D possibly corresponds to TRBD1 (5 bases). The ends were cut back, 5 bases at V and 9 bases at J, with 14 bases in the middle. CDR3 size: 13 residues. The germline CDR1 and CDR2 sequences are LNHNV and YYDKDF (reference sequence). In DNA form, the CDR3 reads TGTGCCACCAGCTCCAACACGGGGCGGCCCCAGCATTTT. This encodes CATSSNTGRPQHF.

This rearrangement joins TRBV4-1 to TRBJ1-5; D might be TRBD1 (5 bases). Germline V lookup: CDR1 MGHRA, CDR2 YSYEKL. This CDR3 has 18 residues. V lost 0 bases, J lost 3 bases, and 18 bases lay in between. CDR3 region: CASSQDLPTTADNQPQHF. The DNA for the CDR3 is TGCGCCAGCAGCCAAGATCTTCCCACGACAGCGGACAATCAGCCCCAGCATTTT.

The chain couples TRBV28 to TRBJ2-7; TRBD1 aligns across 10 bases. The germline V gene encodes CDR1 MDHEN and CDR2 SYDVKM. The CDR3 has 16 residues. J gave up 2 bases and V 8 bases, and 12 bases lay outside the gene matches. The CDR3 loop is CASGTPGQGSPYEQYF. DNA for the CDR3: TGTGCCAGCGGGACACCGGGACAGGGGAGCCCCTACGAGCAGTACTTC.

V and J are TRBV5-6 and TRBJ2-2, with 8 bases fitting TRBD2. The germline CDR1 and CDR2 sequences are SGHDT and YYEEEE. The CDR3 is 15 amino acids. Trimming cost V 1 base and J 4 bases; bases outside gene matches: 3. The CDR3 loop reads CASSLIAGGTGELFF. In DNA form, the CDR3 reads TGTGCCAGCAGCTTGATCGCGGGAGGCACCGGGGAGCTGTTTTTT.

The chain couples TRBV7-2 to TRBJ2-2; D gene ambiguous. The germline V gene has CDR1 SGHTA and CDR2 FQGNSA. The length of the CDR3 is 16 residues. Trimming cost V 2 bases and J 0 bases, with 10 bases left between them. CDR3 region: CASSLFHPTNTGELFF. CDR3 nucleotides: TGTGCCAGCAGCTTATTTCACCCCACGAACACCGGGGAGCTGTTTTTT.

The CDR3 here is CASSLEGTSNSPLHF. In DNA, the CDR3 is TGTGCCAGCAGCTTAGAGGGGACGTCAAATTCACCCCTCCACTTT. The chain recombines TRBV11-2 with TRBJ1-6; a weak D match, TRBD1 (5 bases). The CDR3 is 15 amino acids. Trimming cost V 0 bases and J 7 bases, with 10 bases left between them. The V gene's germline CDR1 is SGHAT and CDR2 FQNNGV.